The 10 T cell receptor beta chains listed next were all sequenced from one sample in a study of blood T cell repertoires in COVID-19. Sequencing was performed with immunoSEQ multiplex PCR; in TCRdb, only in-frame clones are kept and a portion is missing. The table has tens of thousands of clones, roughly 84% seen once; the top ten hold approximately 15%. Sequenced: peripheral blood. All receptors come from a human donor in a cohort sampled during active COVID-19.

The chain is built from TRBV4-1 and TRBJ1-5; D is unclear. Looked up from germline, CDR1 is MGHRA and CDR2 is YSYEKL. The germline V and J ends were trimmed by 0 bases and 2 bases, with 17 bases remaining between them. The CDR3 extends over 18 amino acids. This CDR3 is CASSQDSTESVGNQPQHF. The CDR3 DNA sequence: TGCGCCAGCAGCCAAGATTCTACAGAATCAGTCGGCAATCAGCCCCAGCATTTT.

This clone was seen once. CDR3 sequence reads: CASSFLAGNTIYF. The DNA for the CDR3 is TGTGCCAGCAGTTTCCTAGCTGGAAACACCATATATTTT. The chain combines TRBV12-3 or TRBV12-4 with TRBJ1-3; D not certain. The V end lost 3 bases, the J end lost 2 bases, and 5 bases lay between the germline ends. The CDR3 totals 13 residues.

V gene TRBV12-3 or TRBV12-4 combines with J gene TRBJ1-1, with D possibly matching TRBD1 (5 bases). The germline V and J ends were trimmed by 6 bases and 8 bases, with 13 bases remaining between them. The CDR3 covers 12 residues. The CDR3 nucleotides are TGTGCCAGCAGGGAGGGGAATAGGGAAGCTTTCTTT. It encodes CASREGNREAFF.

V is TRBV7-2 and J is TRBJ1-2; 7 bases line up with TRBD1. CDR1 is SGHTA and CDR2 is FQGNSA in the germline V gene. The CDR3 has 14 amino acids. The V segment lost 5 bases and the J segment 4 bases; nucleotides outside the gene matches: 7. The CDR3 protein is CASSPNRDSYGYTF. The CDR3 DNA is TGTGCCAGCAGCCCCAACCGGGACAGCTATGGCTACACCTTC.

The CDR3 protein is CAWSVLGGSNTEAFF. The CDR3 DNA reads TGTGCCTGGAGTGTACTCGGAGGGTCGAACACTGAAGCTTTCTTT. The chain links TRBV30 to TRBJ1-1; no reliable D call. Germline V gene sequence: CDR1 GTSNPN, CDR2 SVGIG (reference sequence). Trimming pared 0 bases from V and 1 base from J, leaving 12 bases between. The CDR3 extends over 15 amino acids.

The chain couples TRBV3-1 (or the pseudogene TRBV3-2) to TRBJ1-5, with D uncertain. The CDR3 runs to 14 residues. CDR1 is LGHDT, CDR2 YNNKEL, per germline (reference sequence). V was pared by 1 base and J by 7 bases, with 11 bases between. This CDR3 is CASSQGPVGQPQHF. The CDR3 nucleotides read TGTGCCAGCAGCCAAGGGCCAGTTGGCCAGCCCCAGCATTTT.

This sequence joins TRBV4-1 and TRBJ2-1, with a possible D match to TRBD2 (5 bases). The CDR3 sequence is 14 residues long. Trimming shortened V by 9 bases and J by 5 bases, and 17 bases separated the two germline ends. Germline V gene data show CDR1 as MGHRA and CDR2 as YSYEKL. The CDR3 bases are TGCGCCAGACCCCCCGGACTGTGCAACAATGAGCAGTTCTTC. Translation: CARPPGLCNNEQFF.

The CDR3 DNA reads as TGTGCCAGCAGTGAATCGTTAGCGGGAGAGGTTGAGCAGTTCTTC. Its translation is CASSESLAGEVEQFF. V is TRBV2 and J is TRBJ2-1; 9 bases are shared with TRBD2. V lost 2 bases, J lost 9 bases, and 8 bases stayed unmatched. The CDR3 length is 15 residues. Germline V gives CDR1 SNHLY, CDR2 FYNNEI.

The chain links TRBV2 to TRBJ2-1, with TRBD2 matching over 8 bases. The CDR3 is 18 residues long. V trimming: 6 bases; J trimming: 1 base; junction bases outside the gene matches: 14. Germline V gene data show CDR1 as SNHLY and CDR2 as FYNNEI. The chain's CDR3 is CASRERGTGGASYNEQFF. The CDR3 bases are TGTGCCAGCAGAGAACGGGGCACGGGGGGGGCTTCCTACAATGAGCAGTTCTTC.

The chain couples TRBV28 to TRBJ1-5, with a tentative D call TRBD1 (5 bases). Trimming removed 5 bases at V and 5 bases at J, with 10 bases between. Germline CDR1 MDHEN, CDR2 SYDVKM. The CDR3 totals 13 residues. DNA for the CDR3: TGTGCCAGCAGTCCGGGGGGTTATCAGCCCCAGCATTTT. Translated: CASSPGGYQPQHF. Full variable domain (remainder filled in from reference TRBV28 and TRBJ1-5): DVKVTQSSRYLVKRTGEKVFLECVQDMDHENMFWYRQDPGLGLRLIYFSYDVKMKEKGDIPEGYSVSREKKERFSLILESASTNQTSMYLCASSPGGYQPQHFGDGTRLSIL.